This T cell receptor beta chain was retrieved from a study of T cell responses to AZD1222 COVID-19 vaccine (dated by TCRdb to about 2021). Study-level background: TCR sequencing covered roughly 230 trial participants: 200 to 220 given two doses of AZD1222 and approximately 26 given two doses of MenACWY control vaccine. Trial participants were enrolled by age into subgroups of 18-55, 56-69 and 70-plus years, and around 150, 28 and 57 TCR-sequenced participants, respectively, were included in these subgroups.

About this clone itself: Its recognized antigen is unknown. Per-base qualities were not stored, and no clone one base away is much larger.

The CDR3 regions of human TCRbeta chains were analyzed by immunosequencing. The authors' analysis ran thus. Repertoire TCRs were checked for matches against a reference library of SARS-CoV-2-specific TCRs that had been generated using the MIRA antigen-specificity platform. Breadth was defined as the fraction of unique TCRs that were SARS-CoV-2-associated. Depth was defined as the fraction of total T cells that were SARS-CoV-2-associated. Using the MIRA data, each spike-specific TCR was assigned both to the spike region to which the TCR was reactive and to a CD4 or CD8 class. Log10-transformed breadth and depth values were compared by one-way ANOVA with Sidak's multiple comparisons tests. The immuneACCESS repertoire file appears here via TCRdb, limited to in-frame rearrangements. These files lack a portion of the clones; in checked studies, under half of the deficit traces to unresolved V genes, and the cause of the others is not known. The D gene and trimming were derived from the DNA, and the V and J assignments and clone size from that table. This sample is represented by about 100,000 clones; 85% to 95% of them were singletons. The ten largest make up 6.2% of the sample.

The sample's time point label, in plain terms: about 28 days (+/-7) after the second vaccine dose. Because spike-specific TCR depth and breadth did not differ between the two schedules, AZD1222 recipients who got a second dose at roughly 4 weeks were pooled with those who got a second dose at roughly 12 weeks. Vaccinee samples were obtained from the UK trials COV001 and COV002, which included a single-blind randomized controlled phase 2/3 trial of AZD1222 (ChAdOx1 nCoV-19) in healthy adults. For TCRbeta chain sequencing, PBMC samples were collected from trial participants at day 0 and at day 28 after the second dose. Results the study describes overall, beyond this receptor: Spike-specific TCR breadth and depth rose significantly after two AZD1222 doses compared with day 0 and with MenACWY recipients. Participants were mostly white British and included more females than males, and it was suggested by the authors that clonal diversity may have been underestimated. Reportedly, almost half of the unique spike-specific TCRs recognized epitopes lying outside the regions that are mutated in the B.1.351 and B.1.1.7 variants. In the small 56-69-year group, the increase in depth fell short of significance, most likely because of low power. Conclusions about previously exposed vaccinees were limited because only six AZD1222 recipients were SARS-CoV-2 seropositive at baseline. The whole spike protein was spanned by vaccine-associated CD4 TCRs, and dominant responses were seen in regions 160-218 and 743-854. Because no samples from the day 14 peak response were available, repertoires could be characterized only after the peak T cell response.

CDR1 and CDR2 are drawn from the germline V gene: SGHVS, FNYEAQ. Reading from cysteine to phenylalanine, the CDR3 counts 15 amino acids. Only the CDR3 portion is preserved as DNA: 45 bases, with reading frame beginning at the first base. V is pruned by 5 bases and J by 4 bases, leaving 10 bases of the junction without a gene match. This material consisted of peripheral blood, taken 28 days after the second AZD1222 dose. The sequence is built from TRBV7-6 and TRBJ1-1, and 7 bases in between align with TRBD1. This clonotype was obtained from an adult who received the AZD1222 COVID-19 vaccine. Here the CDR3 is given as CASSDLRQGGTEAFF. The bases are TGTGCCAGCAGCGACCTAAGACAGGGAGGCACTGAAGCTTTCTTT.